This T cell receptor (beta chain) was identified during a study of blood T cell repertoires in COVID-19 (TCRdb year 2020). Turning to the overall study: Samples covering the acute and convalescent phases of COVID-19 were provided by collaborators in the United States, Italy and Spain. The material from the prospective study consisted of cDNA or gDNA derived from T cells, B-cell-depleted T cells, or PBMCs. The repertoires were released in a freely available public database meant as a resource for research on the immune response to SARS-CoV-2. Where available, HLA class I and class II types were taken from metadata supplied by the sample provider and were not determined by assay-based typing. The sample metadata nearly always contained a de-identified subject ID, COVID-19 status, age in years and sex. Samples came from the ongoing ImmuneRACE study (first 160 participants) plus 1,254 subjects from 6 global collaborators. Deeply sampled blood TCRbeta repertoires from subjects exposed to, actively infected with, or recovered from COVID-19 were included in the dataset. On the study overall, not on this receptor specifically: The quantity of clinical and demographic metadata differed by source and by participant and was supplied without curation.

Comment on this clone: No antigen is known for it. Base qualities are not recorded, but no much larger clone differs from it by a single base.

One collaborating source in Seattle enrolled patients during active infection and followed them longitudinally through the course of disease. Each collaborating institution followed its own protocols to collect whole blood in K2EDTA tubes. For TCRbeta analysis, collaborators shipped samples as frozen whole blood, isolated PBMCs, or DNA extracted from either of those sample types. The germline V gene specifies MGHDK as CDR1 and SYGVNS as CDR2. V ends up 0 bases short and J 5 bases short, with an unmatched junction base count of 5. Including the terminal cysteine and phenylalanine, the CDR3 comprises 15 residues. Left in the record is the CDR3 DNA by itself, 45 bases read in frame from the first base. TCRbeta CDR3 regions were amplified from genomic DNA using the immunoSEQ Assay, a bias-controlled multiplex PCR. Per the authors' processing: The number of nucleated cells in each sample was estimated from the amplification of reference gene primers within the assay. To quantify the absolute abundance of each unique TCRbeta CDR3 rearrangement, sequence reads were collapsed and filtered. For each sample, productive Simpson clonality was calculated as the square root of Simpson's diversity index over productive rearrangements. TCRdb retrieved this table from immuneACCESS and kept in-frame rearrangements only. Not all clones are present; in checked studies, unresolved V genes account for under half, and no reason is known for the remainder. That table furnishes V, J and clone size, whereas the DNA furnished D and trimming. The sample records roughly 120,000 clones, approximately 85% of which are singletons. Approximately 5.1% of the sample lies in the top ten.

This TCR came from a woman aged 55-70 years with COVID-19, enrolled during active disease. Sample: peripheral blood. This chain joins TRBV25-1 to TRBJ1-2; 8 central nucleotides agree with TRBD1. The CDR3 reads CASSEYEDRVYGYTF. The DNA sequence reads TGTGCCAGCAGTGAATATGAGGACAGGGTTTATGGCTACACCTTC.